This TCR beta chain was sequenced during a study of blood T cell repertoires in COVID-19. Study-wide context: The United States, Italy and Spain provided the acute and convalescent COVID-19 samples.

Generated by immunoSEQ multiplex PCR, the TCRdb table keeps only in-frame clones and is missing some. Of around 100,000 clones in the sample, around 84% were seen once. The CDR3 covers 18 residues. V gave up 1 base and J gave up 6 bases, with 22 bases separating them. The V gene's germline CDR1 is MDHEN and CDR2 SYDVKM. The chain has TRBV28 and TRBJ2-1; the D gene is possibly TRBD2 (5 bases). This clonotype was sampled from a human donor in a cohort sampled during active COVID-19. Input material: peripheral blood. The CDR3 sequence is CASSLFQRRTEYGNEQFF. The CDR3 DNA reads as TGTGCCAGCAGTTTATTTCAGCGGAGGACTGAATACGGCAATGAGCAGTTCTTC.